One sample yielded the 2 T cell receptor beta chains listed below, sequenced in a study of blood T cells in healthy people across ages. For the second PCR, which ran for 7 to 11 cycles, a sample-barcoded 5' primer and a J-beta primer mix were used. Via MiXCR, TCRdb re-called the 5' RACE reads, giving one row per CDR3 protein. The sample contains around 800,000 distinct CDR3 sequences, roughly 24% of which appear only once. The data were also submitted as part of a second study, on T cells of mothers and their children.

Sequencing input: blood. Receptors originate from a boy aged 10-17 years in good health.

The table lists this clonotype with a few counts. V gene TRBV20-1 combines with J gene TRBJ2-1, with D possibly being TRBD1 (6 bases). The end of the DNA aligns better with TRBJ2-7, so the J call may be wrong. The CDR3 is 12 residues long. Germline CDR1 is DFQATT and CDR2 is SNEGSKA (reference sequence). CDR3 sequence: CSARTAFYEQYF. For the CDR3, the DNA is TGCAGTGCCAGGACAGCGTTCTACGAGCAGTACTTC.

The J gene is TRBJ1-2, the V gene TRBV28; D unresolved. CDR1 and CDR2 from the germline V gene are MDHEN and SYDVKM. V dropped 5 bases and J dropped 3 bases, with 13 bases sitting between them. The length of the CDR3 is 14 residues. Here the CDR3 DNA reads TGTGCCAGCAGTCTACCCGTCGGGTACTATGGCTACACCTTC. This codes for CASSLPVGYYGYTF.